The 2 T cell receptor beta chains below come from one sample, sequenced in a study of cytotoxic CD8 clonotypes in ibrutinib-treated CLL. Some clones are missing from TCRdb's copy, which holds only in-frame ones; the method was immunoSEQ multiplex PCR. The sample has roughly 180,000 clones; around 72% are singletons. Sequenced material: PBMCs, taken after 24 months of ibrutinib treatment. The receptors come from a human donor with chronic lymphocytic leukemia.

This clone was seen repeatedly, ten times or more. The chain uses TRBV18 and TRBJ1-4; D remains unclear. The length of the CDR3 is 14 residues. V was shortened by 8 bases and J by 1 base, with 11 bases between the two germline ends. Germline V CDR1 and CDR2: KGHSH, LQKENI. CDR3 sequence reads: CASTRMGTNEKLFF. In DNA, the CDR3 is TGTGCCAGCACTAGGATGGGAACTAATGAAAAACTGTTTTTT.

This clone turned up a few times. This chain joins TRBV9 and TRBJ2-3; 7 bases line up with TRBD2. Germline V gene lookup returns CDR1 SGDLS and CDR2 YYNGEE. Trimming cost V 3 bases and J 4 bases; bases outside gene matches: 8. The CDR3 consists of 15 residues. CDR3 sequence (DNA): TGTGCCAGCAGCGCCGGACTAGTATCGGCAGATACGCAGTATTTT. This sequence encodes CASSAGLVSADTQYF.